This is a list of T cell receptor beta chains from one sample in a study of T cell repertoires in cytomegalovirus infection. TCRdb used MiXCR to reprocess the reads, holding one entry per CDR3 protein. The table has roughly 150,000 distinct CDR3 sequences, 17% seen once. The specimen was CD8+ T cells from PBMCs. Every receptor here comes from a human donor in good health (CMV status not recorded). Some clones in this sample may be carry-over from other donors' samples. CDR3s include the opening cysteine and the closing phenylalanine or tryptophan. The D gene is left open where the match is weak. Clone size, where shown, is once, few, many, or a class for clones that have expanded.

d_call,j_call,v_call,clone_size,cdr3_aa,cdr3_nt
NA,TRBJ1-1,TRBV4-2,NA,CASRDIGDTEAFF,TGTGCCAGCAGGGATATAGGGGACACTGAAGCTTTCTTT
TRBD2,TRBJ2-5,TRBV7-8,few,CASSLNSGGPGETQYF,TGTGCCAGCAGCTTAAATTCGGGAGGGCCGGGGGAGACCCAGTACTTC
NA,TRBJ1-6,TRBV7-2,few,CASSLGRWRESPLHF,TGTGCCAGCAGCTTGGGAAGATGGCGGGAGTCACCCCTCCACTTT
NA,TRBJ2-7,TRBV14,NA,CASSQGARGEQYF,TGTGCCAGCAGCCAAGGAGCGAGGGGCGAGCAGTACTTC
TRBD2,TRBJ2-1,TRBV6-6,few,CASSYGLAGRNEQFF,TGTGCCAGCAGTTACGGACTAGCGGGTCGCAATGAGCAGTTCTTC
TRBD2,TRBJ2-7,TRBV20-1,medium-sized,CSARGLGLTYEQYF,TGCAGTGCCAGAGGACTAGGGTTGACCTACGAGCAGTACTTC
NA,TRBJ1-1,TRBV19,few,CASSIRHSNTEAFF,TGTGCCAGTAGTATCCGTCACAGCAACACTGAAGCTTTCTTT
TRBD1,TRBJ2-7,TRBV7-2,few,CASSPTGTGLYEQYF,TGTGCCAGCAGCCCGACCGGGACAGGTCTCTACGAGCAGTACTTC
TRBD1,TRBJ2-7,TRBV7-9,NA,CASSRPGQGAEQYF,TGTGCCAGCAGCAGACCGGGACAGGGGGCAGAGCAGTACTTC
NA,TRBJ2-7,TRBV14,NA,CASSPRGTYEQYF,TGTGCCAGCAGCCCCAGGGGAACTTACGAGCAGTACTTC
NA,TRBJ2-7,TRBV6-6,NA,CASSYSGTWGEQYF,TGTGCCAGCAGTTACTCGGGGACGTGGGGTGAGCAGTACTTC
NA,TRBJ2-3,TRBV15,NA,CATSMEGSSTDTQYF,TGTGCCACCAGCATGGAGGGGAGTAGCACAGATACGCAGTATTTT
NA,TRBJ1-5,TRBV7-2,few,CASSYRPGANQPQHF,TGTGCCAGCAGCTACCGCCCGGGGGCCAATCAGCCCCAGCATTTT
NA,TRBJ2-3,TRBV7-4,few,CASSLEVDVTTDTQYF,TGTGCCAGCAGCTTAGAAGTGGACGTAACTACAGATACGCAGTATTTT
NA,TRBJ1-5,TRBV7-6,NA,CASSLGGAQGPQHF,TGTGCCAGCAGCTTAGGCGGGGCTCAGGGGCCCCAGCATTTT
NA,TRBJ2-2,TRBV28,few,CASSSLGNTGELFF,TGTGCCAGCAGTTCTCTGGGGAACACCGGGGAGCTGTTTTTT
NA,TRBJ1-1,TRBV7-3,NA,CASSKDMNTEAFF,TGTGCCAGCAGCAAGGACATGAACACTGAAGCTTTCTTT
TRBD1,TRBJ1-6,TRBV28,NA,CASTFIKGASYNSPLHF,TGTGCCAGCACCTTTATAAAGGGGGCAAGCTATAATTCACCCCTCCACTTT
TRBD2,TRBJ2-7,TRBV6-2/TRBV6-3,few,CASLTSGAYEQYF,TGTGCCAGCTTGACTAGCGGGGCGTACGAGCAGTACTTC
NA,TRBJ1-1,TRBV28,NA,CATTANQGRNTEAFF,TGTGCCACCACTGCAAATCAGGGAAGGAACACTGAAGCTTTCTTT
TRBD1,TRBJ2-3,TRBV28,NA,CASSFAGTEFTDTQYF,TGTGCCAGCAGTTTCGCCGGGACAGAATTCACAGATACGCAGTATTTT
TRBD1,TRBJ2-7,TRBV6-8,few,CASSYGTGISEQYF,TGTGCCAGCAGTTACGGGACAGGGATTTCCGAGCAGTACTTC
NA,TRBJ2-3,TRBV7-2,NA,CASSLGPAGRLSDTQYF,TGTGCCAGCAGCCTAGGTCCGGCGGGGCGACTGTCAGATACGCAGTATTTT
NA,TRBJ1-1,TRBV7-9,few,CASSALGREAFF,TGTGCCAGCAGCGCACTTGGAAGGGAAGCTTTCTTT
NA,TRBJ1-4,TRBV28,NA,CASSSRQFATNEKLFF,TGTGCCAGCAGTTCACGACAGTTTGCGACTAATGAAAAACTGTTTTTT
NA,TRBJ2-1,TRBV7-2,NA,CACPGRSYNEQFF,TGTGCGTGTCCGGGCCGCTCCTACAATGAGCAGTTCTTC
TRBD2,TRBJ2-7,TRBV20-1,NA,CSARDGTSTYEQYF,TGCAGTGCTAGAGATGGGACTAGCACCTACGAGCAGTACTTC
TRBD1,TRBJ1-1,TRBV7-2,many,CASSFGTALNTEAFF,TGTGCCAGCAGCTTCGGGACAGCTTTGAACACTGAAGCTTTCTTT
NA,TRBJ1-2,TRBV7-9,many,CASSSSYGYTF,TGTGCCAGCAGCTCGAGCTATGGCTACACCTTC
TRBD1,TRBJ1-1,TRBV7-9,many,CASSVGTGYMNTEAFF,TGTGCCAGCAGCGTCGGGACAGGATACATGAACACTGAAGCTTTCTTT
TRBD2,TRBJ2-7,TRBV7-6,NA,CASSLAGGDYEQYF,TGTGCCAGCAGCTTAGCGGGGGGGGACTACGAGCAGTACTTC
NA,TRBJ2-1,TRBV7-9,few,CASSLARQGIEQFF,TGTGCCAGCAGCTTAGCGCGGCAGGGGATTGAGCAGTTCTTC
NA,TRBJ2-7,TRBV20-1,few,CSARAGPPYEQYF,TGCAGTGCTAGGGCGGGGCCCCCCTACGAGCAGTACTTC
TRBD1,TRBJ1-5,TRBV9,many,CASSVGGGGNQPQHF,TGTGCCAGCAGCGTAGGAGGGGGCGGCAATCAGCCCCAGCATTTT
NA,TRBJ1-1,TRBV19,few,CASYSGLEAFF,TGTGCCAGTTATAGCGGATTAGAAGCTTTCTTT
TRBD1,TRBJ1-2,TRBV7-8,NA,CASSLVGRQGNNGYTF,TGTGCCAGCAGCTTAGTCGGACGACAGGGGAACAATGGCTACACCTTC
NA,TRBJ2-7,TRBV7-9,few,CASSLEEDTYEQYF,TGTGCCAGCAGCTTAGAGGAAGATACCTACGAGCAGTACTTC
TRBD2,TRBJ2-3,TRBV7-9,NA,CASSSRLAGITDTQYF,TGTGCCAGCAGCTCCCGACTAGCGGGAATCACAGATACGCAGTATTTT
NA,TRBJ2-7,TRBV4-3,NA,CASRYRDSTSYEQYF,TGCGCCAGCAGGTACCGGGACTCAACCTCCTACGAGCAGTACTTC
NA,TRBJ1-1,TRBV20-1,NA,CSAEGGGISAEAFF,TGCAGTGCTGAAGGGGGGGGGATCAGCGCTGAAGCTTTCTTT
NA,TRBJ2-1,TRBV2,many,CASSPWGTESSYNEQFF,TGTGCCAGCAGCCCATGGGGAACAGAGAGCTCCTACAATGAGCAGTTCTTC
NA,TRBJ1-2,TRBV4-2,NA,CASSQEGGNYGYTF,TGTGCCAGCAGCCAAGAAGGAGGAAACTATGGCTACACCTTC
TRBD2,TRBJ2-5,TRBV19,few,CASSIGVAGFGRTQYF,TGTGCCAGTAGTATTGGGGTAGCGGGATTCGGTCGGACCCAGTACTTC
TRBD2,TRBJ2-1,TRBV2,NA,CASKQRRERTYNEQFF,TGTGCCAGCAAACAGAGGCGGGAGAGGACCTACAATGAGCAGTTCTTC
TRBD1,TRBJ1-1,TRBV7-2,few,CASRVTGGWNTEAFF,TGTGCCAGCAGGGTCACAGGGGGGTGGAACACTGAAGCTTTCTTT
NA,TRBJ2-1,TRBV4-1,NA,CASSQDKTWGRNEQFF,TGCGCCAGCAGCCAAGATAAAACGTGGGGACGCAATGAGCAGTTCTTC
TRBD1,TRBJ2-7,TRBV6-2/TRBV6-3,NA,CASSYRTGPTSYEQYF,TGTGCCAGCAGTTACCGGACAGGGCCTACTTCCTACGAGCAGTACTTC
NA,TRBJ2-5,TRBV6-2/TRBV6-3,few,CASSYSDRIGTQYF,TGTGCCAGCAGTTACTCTGACCGCATCGGGACCCAGTACTTC
NA,TRBJ2-5,TRBV29-1,few,CSVDGGAEETQYF,TGCAGCGTTGATGGAGGGGCTGAGGAGACCCAGTACTTC
NA,TRBJ2-5,TRBV28,few,CASSPRGGETQYF,TGTGCCAGCAGTCCCAGAGGGGGAGAGACCCAGTACTTC
NA,TRBJ2-6,TRBV7-6,NA,CASAVGAPGANVLTF,TGTGCCAGCGCGGTAGGGGCCCCTGGGGCCAACGTCCTGACTTTC
TRBD1,TRBJ2-1,TRBV15,NA,CATTPGGISYNEQFF,TGTGCCACCACTCCAGGGGGCATATCCTACAATGAGCAGTTCTTC
NA,TRBJ2-1,TRBV29-1,NA,CSAGRAGAYNEQFF,TGCAGCGCGGGGAGGGCAGGGGCCTACAATGAGCAGTTCTTC
TRBD1,TRBJ2-1,TRBV7-9,NA,CASSPRTGALNEQFF,TGTGCCAGCAGCCCTCGGACAGGGGCCCTCAATGAGCAGTTCTTC
NA,TRBJ2-3,TRBV7-8,NA,CASSLGREPDTQYF,TGTGCCAGCAGCTTAGGTAGGGAGCCAGATACGCAGTATTTT
TRBD1,TRBJ1-1,TRBV7-6,NA,CASSLGGQGGNTEAFF,TGTGCCAGCAGCTTAGGAGGACAGGGCGGGAACACTGAAGCTTTCTTT
TRBD1,TRBJ1-5,TRBV7-9,NA,CASRRDRGIQHF,TGTGCCAGCAGACGGGACAGAGGGATCCAGCATTTT
NA,TRBJ2-2,TRBV19,NA,CASSTVYTGELFF,TGTGCCAGTAGTACAGTCTACACCGGGGAGCTGTTTTTT
NA,TRBJ2-1,TRBV7-8,few,CASSFLTGVDEQFF,TGTGCCAGCAGCTTCCTCACGGGTGTCGATGAGCAGTTCTTC